This section outlines one TCR beta chain sequence together with its context. The CDR3 is 14 residues long. V lost 0 bases and J lost 3, with 8 bases in between. Germline V lookup: CDR1 SGHTS, CDR2 YDEGEE. The source of the sample is a study of blood T cell repertoires in COVID-19. Study in general: T cells, B-cell-depleted T cells, or PBMCs provided the cDNA or gDNA that served as material.

Per the authors' pipeline: Estimated nucleated cell counts came from reference gene primer amplification. Generated by immunoSEQ multiplex PCR, the TCRdb table keeps only in-frame clones and is missing some. V and J calls and clone size are those listed in that table; D and trimming were worked out from the DNA. The table lists 180,000 or so clones, roughly 86% of them singletons. This TCR was recovered from an older man with acute or convalescent COVID-19. This sequence joins TRBV5-8 and TRBJ2-3; weak D call: TRBD2 (6 bases). Material: peripheral blood. The CDR3 loop is CASSLGGATDTQYF. The CDR3 region has the DNA TGTGCCAGCAGCTTGGGCGGGGCAACAGATACGCAGTATTTT.